What follows are 4 T cell receptor beta chains derived from one specimen sequenced in a study of cytomegalovirus exposure and HLA in healthy donors. PCR used 60 Vbeta primers and 13 Jbeta primers. TCRdb's table, derived via immunoSEQ multiplex PCR, lists solely in-frame clones and lacks some. The sample carries about 160,000 clones, 70% to 80% recorded once. Sample: PBMCs. These receptor sequences come from a man in his forties in good health and CMV-seronegative.

The CDR3 loop reads CASSLDRGMKGYTF. Written as DNA, the CDR3 is TGTGCCAGCAGCTTGGACAGGGGGATGAAAGGCTACACCTTC. The chain joins TRBV5-4 to TRBJ1-2; 8 positions match TRBD1. This CDR3 comprises 14 residues. Germline CDR1 is SGHNT and CDR2 is YYREEE (reference sequence). With 0 bases clipped from V and 8 bases from J, the junction kept 6 bases outside the gene matches. Combining the CDR3 with reference TRBV5-4 and TRBJ1-2 gives the whole variable domain ETGVTQSPTHLIKTRGQQVTLRCSSQSGHNTVSWYQQALGQGPQFIFQYYREEENGRGNFPPRFSGLQFPNYSSELNVNALELDDSALYLCASSLDRGMKGYTFGSGTRLTVV.

The V call is TRBV7-3, the J call TRBJ2-2; D unresolved. V gave up 0 bases and J gave up 4 bases, with 3 bases separating them. Germline values: CDR1 SGHTA, CDR2 FQGTGA. The CDR3 is made up of 13 amino acids. This chain's CDR3 is CASSLTLTGELFF. In DNA form, the CDR3 reads TGTGCCAGCAGCTTAACCCTCACCGGGGAGCTGTTTTTT.

The V call is TRBV7-9, the J call TRBJ1-1; possibly TRBD1 for D (6 bases). V was trimmed by 5 bases and J by 6 bases, leaving 22 bases between them. Germline CDR1 and CDR2: SEHNR and FQNEAQ (reference sequence). This CDR3 spans 16 amino acids. The CDR3 bases are TGTGCCAGCAGCCCCGACAGGCCTACCCTGGGGGCTGAAGCTTTCTTT. This sequence encodes CASSPDRPTLGAEAFF.

In its sample, this clone was seen a few times. This chain joins TRBV5-6 and TRBJ1-5; 7 bases match TRBD1. CDR1 and CDR2 from the germline V gene are SGHDT and YYEEEE. CDR3 length: 16 amino acids. With V trimmed by 2 bases and J by 5 bases, 10 bases remained unmatched. This CDR3 is CASSFRRQGEYQPQHF. The CDR3 DNA reads TGTGCCAGCAGCTTTCGGAGGCAGGGGGAATATCAGCCCCAGCATTTT.